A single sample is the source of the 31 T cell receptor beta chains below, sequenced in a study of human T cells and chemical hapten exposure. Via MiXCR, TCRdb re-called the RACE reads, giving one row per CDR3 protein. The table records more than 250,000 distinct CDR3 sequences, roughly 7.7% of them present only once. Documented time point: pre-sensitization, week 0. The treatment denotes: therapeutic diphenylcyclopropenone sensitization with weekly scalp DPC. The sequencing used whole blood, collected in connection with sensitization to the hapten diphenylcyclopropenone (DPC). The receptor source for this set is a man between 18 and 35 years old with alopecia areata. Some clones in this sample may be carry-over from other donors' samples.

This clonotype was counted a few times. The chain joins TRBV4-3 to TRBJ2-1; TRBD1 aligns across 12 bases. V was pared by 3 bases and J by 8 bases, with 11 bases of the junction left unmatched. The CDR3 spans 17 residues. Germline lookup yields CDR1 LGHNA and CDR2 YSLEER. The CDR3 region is CASSHTGPGTGGHEQFF. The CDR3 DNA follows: TGCGCCAGCAGCCACACGGGCCCCGGGACAGGGGGCCATGAGCAGTTCTTC.

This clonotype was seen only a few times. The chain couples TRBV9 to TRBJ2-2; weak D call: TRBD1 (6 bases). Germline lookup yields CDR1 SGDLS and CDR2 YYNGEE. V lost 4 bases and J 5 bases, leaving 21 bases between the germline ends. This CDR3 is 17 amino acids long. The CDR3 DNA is TGTGCCAGCAGCCCCATAGCAGGAACAGGGAGTACCGGGGAGCTGTTTTTT. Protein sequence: CASSPIAGTGSTGELFF.

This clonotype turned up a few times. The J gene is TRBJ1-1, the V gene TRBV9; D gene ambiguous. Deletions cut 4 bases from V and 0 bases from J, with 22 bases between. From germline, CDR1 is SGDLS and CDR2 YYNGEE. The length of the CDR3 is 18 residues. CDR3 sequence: CASSSRPASGLLNTEAFF. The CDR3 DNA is TGTGCCAGCAGCTCAAGACCCGCGAGCGGCCTACTGAACACTGAAGCTTTCTTT.

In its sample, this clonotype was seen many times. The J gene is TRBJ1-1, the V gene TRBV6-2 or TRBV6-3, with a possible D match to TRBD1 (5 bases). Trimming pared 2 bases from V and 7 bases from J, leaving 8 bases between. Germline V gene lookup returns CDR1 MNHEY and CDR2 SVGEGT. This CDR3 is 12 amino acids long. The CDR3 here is CASSYAGIEAFF. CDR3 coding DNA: TGTGCCAGCAGTTACGCAGGGATTGAAGCTTTCTTT.

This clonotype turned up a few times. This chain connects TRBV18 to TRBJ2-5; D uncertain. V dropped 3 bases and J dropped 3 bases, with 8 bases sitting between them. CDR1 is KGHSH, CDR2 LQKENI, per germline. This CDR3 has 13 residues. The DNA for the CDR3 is TGTGCCAGCTCACCGGGCATCGAAGAGACCCAGTACTTC. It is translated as CASSPGIEETQYF.

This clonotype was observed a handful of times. For the CDR3, the DNA is TGTGCCAGCAGCTCAGGGGGACTAGCGGGGATAGAGACCCAGTACTTC. It yields the protein CASSSGGLAGIETQYF. V gene TRBV5-8 combines with J gene TRBJ2-5; 13 bases are a match to TRBD2. The trim removed 3 bases at V and 4 bases at J, leaving 6 bases unmatched. In germline, CDR1 is SGHTS, CDR2 YDEGEE. The CDR3 is 16 amino acids.

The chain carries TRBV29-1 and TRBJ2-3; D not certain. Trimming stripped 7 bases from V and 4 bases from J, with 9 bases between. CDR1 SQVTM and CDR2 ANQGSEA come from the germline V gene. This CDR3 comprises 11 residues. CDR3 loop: CSAANPDTQYF. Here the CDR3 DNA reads TGCAGCGCCGCCAACCCAGATACGCAGTATTTT.

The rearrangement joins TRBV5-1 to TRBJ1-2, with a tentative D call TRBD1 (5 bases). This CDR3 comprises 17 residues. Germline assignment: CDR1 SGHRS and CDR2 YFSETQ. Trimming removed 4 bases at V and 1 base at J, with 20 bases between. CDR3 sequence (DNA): TGCGCCAGCAGCCGCCCCACCCAGGGAGTGCTTAACTATGGCTACACCTTC. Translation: CASSRPTQGVLNYGYTF.

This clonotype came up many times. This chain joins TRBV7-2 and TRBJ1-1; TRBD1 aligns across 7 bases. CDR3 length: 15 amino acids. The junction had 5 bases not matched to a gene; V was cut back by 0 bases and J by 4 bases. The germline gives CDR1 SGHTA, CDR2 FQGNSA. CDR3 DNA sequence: TGTGCCAGCAGCTTAGCTAGACAGGGAGCCACTGAAGCTTTCTTT. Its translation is CASSLARQGATEAFF.

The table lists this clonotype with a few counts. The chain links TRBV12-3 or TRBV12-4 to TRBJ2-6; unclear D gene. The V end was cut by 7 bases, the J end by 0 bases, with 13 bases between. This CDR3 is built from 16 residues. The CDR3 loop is CASTSEAGSGANVLTF. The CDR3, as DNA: TGTGCCAGCACCTCAGAGGCCGGCTCTGGGGCCAACGTCCTGACTTTC.

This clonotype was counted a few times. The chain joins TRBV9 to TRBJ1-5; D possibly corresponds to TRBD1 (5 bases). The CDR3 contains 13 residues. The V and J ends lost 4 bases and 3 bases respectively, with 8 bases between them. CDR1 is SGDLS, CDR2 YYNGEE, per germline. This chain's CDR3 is CASSRGANQPQHF. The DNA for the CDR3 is TGTGCCAGCAGCCGTGGGGCCAATCAGCCCCAGCATTTT. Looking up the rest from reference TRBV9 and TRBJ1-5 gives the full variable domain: DSGVTQTPKHLITATGQRVTLRCSPRSGDLSVYWYQQSLDQGLQFLIQYYNGEERAKGNILERFSAQQFPDLHSELNLSSLELGDSALYFCASSRGANQPQHFGDGTRLSIL.

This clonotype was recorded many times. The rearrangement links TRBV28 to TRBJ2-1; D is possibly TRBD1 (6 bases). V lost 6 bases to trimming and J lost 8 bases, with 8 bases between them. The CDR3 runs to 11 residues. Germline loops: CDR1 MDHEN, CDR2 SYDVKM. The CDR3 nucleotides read TGTGCCAGCAGGACAGGTGATGAGCAGTTCTTC. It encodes CASRTGDEQFF.

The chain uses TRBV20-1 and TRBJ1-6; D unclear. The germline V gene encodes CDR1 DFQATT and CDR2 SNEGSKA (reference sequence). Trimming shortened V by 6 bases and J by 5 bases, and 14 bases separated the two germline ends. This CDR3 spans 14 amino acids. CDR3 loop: CSAPRSEDNSPLHF. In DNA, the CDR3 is TGCAGTGCCCCCCGATCGGAAGATAATTCACCCCTCCACTTT.

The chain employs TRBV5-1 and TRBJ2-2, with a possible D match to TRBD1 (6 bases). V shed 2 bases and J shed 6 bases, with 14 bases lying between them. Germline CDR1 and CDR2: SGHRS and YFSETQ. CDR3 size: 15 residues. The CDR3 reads CASSLTGTRAGELFF. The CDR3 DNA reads TGCGCCAGCAGCTTAACAGGGACGAGGGCCGGGGAGCTGTTTTTT.

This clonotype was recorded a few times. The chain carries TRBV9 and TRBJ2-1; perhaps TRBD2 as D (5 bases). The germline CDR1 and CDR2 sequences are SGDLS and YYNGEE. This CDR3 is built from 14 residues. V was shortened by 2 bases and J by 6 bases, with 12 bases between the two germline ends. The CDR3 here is CASSVAGGRNEQFF. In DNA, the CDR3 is TGTGCCAGCAGCGTGGCGGGTGGCCGCAATGAGCAGTTCTTC. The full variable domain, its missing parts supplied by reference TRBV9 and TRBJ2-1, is DSGVTQTPKHLITATGQRVTLRCSPRSGDLSVYWYQQSLDQGLQFLIQYYNGEERAKGNILERFSAQQFPDLHSELNLSSLELGDSALYFCASSVAGGRNEQFFGPGTRLTVL.

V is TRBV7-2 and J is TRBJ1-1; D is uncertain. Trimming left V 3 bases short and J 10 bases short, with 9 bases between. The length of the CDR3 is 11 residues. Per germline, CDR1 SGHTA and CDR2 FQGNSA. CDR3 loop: CASSLTDGAFF. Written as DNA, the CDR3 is TGTGCCAGCAGCTTGACCGACGGAGCTTTCTTT.

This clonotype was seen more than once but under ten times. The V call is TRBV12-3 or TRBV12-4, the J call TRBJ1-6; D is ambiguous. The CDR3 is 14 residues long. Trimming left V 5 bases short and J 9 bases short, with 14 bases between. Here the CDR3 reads CASSRDSSGSPLHF. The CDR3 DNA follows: TGTGCCAGCAGTCGGGATTCCTCGGGTTCACCCCTCCACTTT.

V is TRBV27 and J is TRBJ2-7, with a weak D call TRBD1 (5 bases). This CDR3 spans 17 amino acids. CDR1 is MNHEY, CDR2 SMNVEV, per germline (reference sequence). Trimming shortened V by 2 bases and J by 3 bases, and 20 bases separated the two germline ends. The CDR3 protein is CASSLEIPGHHHYEQYF. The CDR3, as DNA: TGTGCCAGCAGTTTAGAAATCCCCGGACATCACCACTACGAGCAGTACTTC.

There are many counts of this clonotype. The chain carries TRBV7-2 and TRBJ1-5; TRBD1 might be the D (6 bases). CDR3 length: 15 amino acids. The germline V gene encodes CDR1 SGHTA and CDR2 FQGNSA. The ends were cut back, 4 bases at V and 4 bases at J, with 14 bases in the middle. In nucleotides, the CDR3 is TGTGCCAGCAGCTACACGACAGGAGTTAATCAGCCCCAGCATTTT. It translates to CASSYTTGVNQPQHF.

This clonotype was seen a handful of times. The CDR3 here is CASSRSGNQPQHF. The CDR3 DNA sequence: TGTGCCAGCAGCCGCTCCGGGAATCAGCCCCAGCATTTT. This sequence joins TRBV7-9 and TRBJ1-5; the D is unclear. V was shortened by 5 bases and J by 4 bases, with 9 bases between the two germline ends. CDR3 length: 13 amino acids. Germline CDR1 is SEHNR and CDR2 is FQNEAQ (reference sequence).

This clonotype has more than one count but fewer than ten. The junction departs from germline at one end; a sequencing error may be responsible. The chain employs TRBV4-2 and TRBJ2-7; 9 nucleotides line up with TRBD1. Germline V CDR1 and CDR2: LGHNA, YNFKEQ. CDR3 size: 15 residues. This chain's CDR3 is CASTQGTGTSYEQYF. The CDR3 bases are TGTGCCAGCACCCAAGGGACAGGGACCTCCTACGAGCAGTACTTC.

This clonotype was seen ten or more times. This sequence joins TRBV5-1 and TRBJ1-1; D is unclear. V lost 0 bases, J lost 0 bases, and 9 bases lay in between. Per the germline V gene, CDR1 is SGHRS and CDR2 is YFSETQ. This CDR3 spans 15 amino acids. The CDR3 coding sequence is TGCGCCAGCAGCTTGGGGGAGTGGTTGAACACTGAAGCTTTCTTT. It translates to CASSLGEWLNTEAFF.

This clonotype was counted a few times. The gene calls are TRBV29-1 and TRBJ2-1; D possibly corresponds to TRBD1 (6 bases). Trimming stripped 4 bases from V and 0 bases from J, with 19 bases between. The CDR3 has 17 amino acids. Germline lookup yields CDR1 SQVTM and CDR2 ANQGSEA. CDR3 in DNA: TGCAGCGTTGCTGGGGGCCCCCTTACTAGCTCCTACAATGAGCAGTTCTTC. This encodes CSVAGGPLTSSYNEQFF.

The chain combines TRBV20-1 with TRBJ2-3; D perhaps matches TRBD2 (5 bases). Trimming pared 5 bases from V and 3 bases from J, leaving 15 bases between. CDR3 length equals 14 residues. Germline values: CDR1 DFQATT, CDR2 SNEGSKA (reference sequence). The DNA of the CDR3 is TGCAGTGCTCTTGGTCGGGGAGCGACAGATACGCAGTATTTT. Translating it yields CSALGRGATDTQYF.

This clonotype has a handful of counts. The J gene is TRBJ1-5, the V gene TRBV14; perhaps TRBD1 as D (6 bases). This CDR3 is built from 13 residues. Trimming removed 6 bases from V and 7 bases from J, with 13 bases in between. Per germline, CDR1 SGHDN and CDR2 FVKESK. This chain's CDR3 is CASSQGTWQPQHF. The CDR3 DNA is TGTGCCAGCAGTCAGGGGACTTGGCAGCCCCAGCATTTT. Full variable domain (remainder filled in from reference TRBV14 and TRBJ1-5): EAGVTQFPSHSVIEKGQTVTLRCDPISGHDNLYWYRRVMGKEIKFLLHFVKESKQDESGMPNNRFLAERTGGTYSTLKVQPAELEDSGVYFCASSQGTWQPQHFGDGTRLSIL.

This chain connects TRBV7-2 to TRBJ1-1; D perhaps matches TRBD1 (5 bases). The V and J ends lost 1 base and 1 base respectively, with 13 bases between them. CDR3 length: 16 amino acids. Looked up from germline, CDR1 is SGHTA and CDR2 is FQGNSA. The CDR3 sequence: CASSLVLGVGNTEAFF. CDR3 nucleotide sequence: TGTGCCAGCAGCTTAGTTCTGGGGGTAGGGAACACTGAAGCTTTCTTT.

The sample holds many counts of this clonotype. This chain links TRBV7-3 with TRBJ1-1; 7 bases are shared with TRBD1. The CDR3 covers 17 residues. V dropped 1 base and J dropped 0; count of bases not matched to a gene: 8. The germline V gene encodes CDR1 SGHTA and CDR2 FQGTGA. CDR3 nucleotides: TGTGCCAGCAGCTTAAGGGGACAGCAAGATTTGAACACTGAAGCTTTCTTT. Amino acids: CASSLRGQQDLNTEAFF.

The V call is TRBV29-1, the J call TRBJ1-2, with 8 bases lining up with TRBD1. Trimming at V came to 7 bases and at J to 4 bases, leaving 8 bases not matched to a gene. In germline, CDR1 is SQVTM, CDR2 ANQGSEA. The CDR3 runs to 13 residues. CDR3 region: CSALTGESYGYTF. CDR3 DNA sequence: TGCAGCGCCCTGACAGGGGAGAGCTATGGCTACACCTTC.

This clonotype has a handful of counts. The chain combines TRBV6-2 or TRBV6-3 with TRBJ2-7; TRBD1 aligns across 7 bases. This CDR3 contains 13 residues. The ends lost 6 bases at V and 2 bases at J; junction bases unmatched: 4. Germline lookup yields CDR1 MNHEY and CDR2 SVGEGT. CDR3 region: CASSDRATYEQYF. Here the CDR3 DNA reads TGTGCCAGCAGCGACAGGGCCACCTACGAGCAGTACTTC.

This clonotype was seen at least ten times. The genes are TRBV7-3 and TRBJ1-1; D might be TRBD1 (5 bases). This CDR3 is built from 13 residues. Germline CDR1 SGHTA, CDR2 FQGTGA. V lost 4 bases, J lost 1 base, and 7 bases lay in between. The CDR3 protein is CASSSGANTEAFF. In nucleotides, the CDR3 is TGTGCCAGCAGCTCCGGGGCGAACACTGAAGCTTTCTTT.

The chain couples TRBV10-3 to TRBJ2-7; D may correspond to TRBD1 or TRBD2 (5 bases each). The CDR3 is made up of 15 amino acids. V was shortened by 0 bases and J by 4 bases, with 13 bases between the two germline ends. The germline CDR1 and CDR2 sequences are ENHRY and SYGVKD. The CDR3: CAISESMIGAYEQYF. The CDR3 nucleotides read TGTGCCATCAGTGAGTCGATGATCGGGGCTTACGAGCAGTACTTC.